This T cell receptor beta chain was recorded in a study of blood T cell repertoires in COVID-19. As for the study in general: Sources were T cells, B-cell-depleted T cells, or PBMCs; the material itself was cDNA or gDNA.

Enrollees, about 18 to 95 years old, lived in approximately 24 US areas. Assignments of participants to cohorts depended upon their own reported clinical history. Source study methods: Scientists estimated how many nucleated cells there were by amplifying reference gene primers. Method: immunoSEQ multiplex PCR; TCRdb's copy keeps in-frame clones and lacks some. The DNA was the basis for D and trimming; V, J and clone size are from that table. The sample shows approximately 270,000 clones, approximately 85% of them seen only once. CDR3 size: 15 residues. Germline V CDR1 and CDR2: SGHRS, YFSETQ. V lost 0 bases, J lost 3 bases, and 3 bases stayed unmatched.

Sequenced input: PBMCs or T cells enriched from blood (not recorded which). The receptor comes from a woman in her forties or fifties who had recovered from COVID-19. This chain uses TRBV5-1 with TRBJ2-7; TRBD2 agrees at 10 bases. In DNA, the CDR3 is TGCGCCAGCAGCTTGGAAGCGGGAGGGAGCTACGAGCAGTACTTC. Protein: CASSLEAGGSYEQYF.